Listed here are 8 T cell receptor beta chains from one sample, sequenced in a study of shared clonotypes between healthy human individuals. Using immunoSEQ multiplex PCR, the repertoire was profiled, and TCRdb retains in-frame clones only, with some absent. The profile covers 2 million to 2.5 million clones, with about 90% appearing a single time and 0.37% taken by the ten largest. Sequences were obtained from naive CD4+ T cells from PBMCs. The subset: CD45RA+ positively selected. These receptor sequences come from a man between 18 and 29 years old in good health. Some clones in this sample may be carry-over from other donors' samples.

The CDR3 DNA reads as TGCGCCAGCAGCACCGGGACACGGACAGAAGAGACCCAGTACTTC. The encoded protein is CASSTGTRTEETQYF. This chain uses TRBV5-1 with TRBJ2-5; D may be TRBD1 (6 bases). The CDR3 sequence is 15 residues long. V was clipped by 4 bases and J by 3 bases, with 16 bases between them. CDR1 and CDR2 (germline): SGHRS, YFSETQ.

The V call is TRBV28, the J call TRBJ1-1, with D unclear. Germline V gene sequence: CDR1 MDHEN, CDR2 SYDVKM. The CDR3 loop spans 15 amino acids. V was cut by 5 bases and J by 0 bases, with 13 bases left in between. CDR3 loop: CASSIRRIMNTEAFF. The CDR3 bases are TGTGCCAGCAGTATCCGACGGATTATGAACACTGAAGCTTTCTTT.

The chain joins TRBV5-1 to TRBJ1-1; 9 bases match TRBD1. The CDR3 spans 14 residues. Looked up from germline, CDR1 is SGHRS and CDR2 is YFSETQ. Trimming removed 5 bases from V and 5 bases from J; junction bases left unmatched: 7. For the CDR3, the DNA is TGCGCCAGCAGTCAACAGGGGGCAGAAACTGAAGCTTTCTTT. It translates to CASSQQGAETEAFF.

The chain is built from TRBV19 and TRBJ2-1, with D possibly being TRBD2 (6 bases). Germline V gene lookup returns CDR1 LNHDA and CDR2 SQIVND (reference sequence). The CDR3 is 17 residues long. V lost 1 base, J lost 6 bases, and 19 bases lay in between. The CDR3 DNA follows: TGTGCCAGTAGTATAGCGGAAAAAGCGGGCCTAGGCAATGAGCAGTTCTTC. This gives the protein CASSIAEKAGLGNEQFF.

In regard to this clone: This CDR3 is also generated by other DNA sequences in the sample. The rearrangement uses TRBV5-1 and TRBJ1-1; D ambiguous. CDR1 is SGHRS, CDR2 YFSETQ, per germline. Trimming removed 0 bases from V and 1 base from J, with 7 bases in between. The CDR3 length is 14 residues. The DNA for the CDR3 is TGCGCCAGCAGCTTGGACGGTAAGAACACTGAAGCTTTCTTT. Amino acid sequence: CASSLDGKNTEAFF.

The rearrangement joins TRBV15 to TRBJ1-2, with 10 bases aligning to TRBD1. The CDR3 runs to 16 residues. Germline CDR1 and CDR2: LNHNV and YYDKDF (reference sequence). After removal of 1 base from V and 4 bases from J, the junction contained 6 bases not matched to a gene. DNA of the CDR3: TGTGCCACCAGCAGAGCCGGGACAGGGGCGTTCTATGGCTACACCTTC. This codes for CATSRAGTGAFYGYTF.

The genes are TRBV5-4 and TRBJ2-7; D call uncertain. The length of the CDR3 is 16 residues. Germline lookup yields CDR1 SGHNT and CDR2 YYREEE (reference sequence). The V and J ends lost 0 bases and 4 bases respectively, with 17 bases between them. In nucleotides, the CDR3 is TGTGCCAGCAGCTTGGTTCCAGCGAGCTTGGGGTACGAGCAGTACTTC. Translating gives CASSLVPASLGYEQYF.

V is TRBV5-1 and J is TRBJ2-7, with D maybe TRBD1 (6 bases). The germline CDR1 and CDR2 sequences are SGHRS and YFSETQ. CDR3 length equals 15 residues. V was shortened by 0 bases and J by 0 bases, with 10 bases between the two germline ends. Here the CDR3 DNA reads TGCGCCAGCAGCTTGGATTACAGGGACTCCTACGAGCAGTACTTC. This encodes CASSLDYRDSYEQYF. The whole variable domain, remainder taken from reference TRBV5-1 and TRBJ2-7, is KAGVTQTPRYLIKTRGQQVTLSCSPISGHRSVSWYQQTPGQGLQFLFEYFSETQRNKGNFPGRFSGRQFSNSRSEMNVSTLELGDSALYLCASSLDYRDSYEQYFGPGTRLTVT.